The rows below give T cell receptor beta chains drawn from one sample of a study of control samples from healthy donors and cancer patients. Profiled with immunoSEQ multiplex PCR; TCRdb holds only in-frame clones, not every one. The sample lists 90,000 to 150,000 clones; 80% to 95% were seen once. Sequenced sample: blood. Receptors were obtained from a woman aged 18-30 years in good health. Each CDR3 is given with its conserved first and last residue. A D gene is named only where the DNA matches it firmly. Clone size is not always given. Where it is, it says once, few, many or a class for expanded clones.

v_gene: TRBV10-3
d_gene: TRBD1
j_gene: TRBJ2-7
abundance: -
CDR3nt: TGTGCCATCAGTGAACGTCTCCCCGGACAGGGGACCTACGAGCAGTACTTC
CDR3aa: CAISERLPGQGTYEQYF

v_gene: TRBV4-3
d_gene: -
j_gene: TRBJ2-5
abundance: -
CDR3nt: TGCGCCAGCAGCCAAGGAGGAGGCCAAGAGACCCAGTACTTC
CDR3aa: CASSQGGGQETQYF

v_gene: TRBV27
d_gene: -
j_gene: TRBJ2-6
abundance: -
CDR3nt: TGTGCCAGCAGTTTGATCTCTGGGGCCAACGTCCTGACTTTC
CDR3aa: CASSLISGANVLTF

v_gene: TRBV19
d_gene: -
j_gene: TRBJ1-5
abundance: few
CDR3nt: TGTGCCAGTACCGCTGGCAATCAGCCCCAGCATTTT
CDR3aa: CASTAGNQPQHF

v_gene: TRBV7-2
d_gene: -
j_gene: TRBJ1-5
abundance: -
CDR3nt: TGTGCCAGCAGCTTATTTATAAGGGGTAGCAATCAGCCCCAGCATTTT
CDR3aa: CASSLFIRGSNQPQHF

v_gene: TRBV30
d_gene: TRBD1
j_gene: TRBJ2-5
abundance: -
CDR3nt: TGTGCCTGGAAGGGGACAGCTCGAGAGACCCAGTACTTC
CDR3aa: CAWKGTARETQYF

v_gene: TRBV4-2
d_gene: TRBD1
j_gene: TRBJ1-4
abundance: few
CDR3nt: TGTGCCAGCAGCCGATCGACGCAGGGGGCGACAACTAATGAAAAACTGTTTTTT
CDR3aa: CASSRSTQGATTNEKLFF

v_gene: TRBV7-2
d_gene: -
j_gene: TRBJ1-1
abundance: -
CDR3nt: TGTGCCAGCAGCTTAGAGGAGGGCACTGAAGCTTTCTTT
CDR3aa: CASSLEEGTEAFF

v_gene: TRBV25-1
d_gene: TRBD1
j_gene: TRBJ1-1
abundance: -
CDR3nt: TGTGCCGTAGGACAGGGGAGGGATGGGACTGAAGCTTTCTTT
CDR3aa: CAVGQGRDGTEAFF

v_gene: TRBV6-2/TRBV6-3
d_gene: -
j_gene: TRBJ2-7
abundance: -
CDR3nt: TGTGCCAGCAGTTCCCCCAGGGAGAACTACGAGCAGTACTTC
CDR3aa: CASSSPRENYEQYF

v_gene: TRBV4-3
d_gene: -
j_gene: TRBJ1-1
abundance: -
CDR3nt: TGCGCCAGCAGCCAAAACAGTAACACTGAAGCTTTCTTT
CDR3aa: CASSQNSNTEAFF

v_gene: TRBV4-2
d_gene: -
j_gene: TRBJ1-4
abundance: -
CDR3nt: TGTGCCAGCAGCCAAGCCCAGGGTAATGAAAAACTGTTTTTT
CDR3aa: CASSQAQGNEKLFF

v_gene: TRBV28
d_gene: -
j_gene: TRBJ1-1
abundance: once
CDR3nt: TGTGCCAGCAGTTTAAGAGCCTATGAAGCTTTCTTT
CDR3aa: CASSLRAYEAFF

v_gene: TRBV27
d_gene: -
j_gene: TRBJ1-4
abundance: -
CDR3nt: TGTGCCAGCAGTTTGACCGGGTTGATAGCTAATGAAAAACTGTTTTTT
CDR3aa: CASSLTGLIANEKLFF

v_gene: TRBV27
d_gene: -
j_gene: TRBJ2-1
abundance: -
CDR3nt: TGTGCCAGCAGTTTATTTAGGGACAATGAGCAGTTCTTC
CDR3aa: CASSLFRDNEQFF

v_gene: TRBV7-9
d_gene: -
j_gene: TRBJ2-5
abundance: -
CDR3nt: TGTGCCAGCAGCTTGCTTGACCAAGAGACCCAGTACTTC
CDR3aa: CASSLLDQETQYF

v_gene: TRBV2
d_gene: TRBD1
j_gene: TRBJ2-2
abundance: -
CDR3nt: TGTGCCAGCAGTGAATCGGGACAGGGGTGGGGCAACACCGGGGAGCTGTTTTTT
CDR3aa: CASSESGQGWGNTGELFF

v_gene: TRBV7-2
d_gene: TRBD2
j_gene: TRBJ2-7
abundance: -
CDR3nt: TGTGCCAGCAGATTAGATAGCGGGGGGGCGCCCTACGAGCAGTACTTC
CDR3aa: CASRLDSGGAPYEQYF

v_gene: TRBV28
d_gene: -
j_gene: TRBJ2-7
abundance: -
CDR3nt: TGTGCCAGCAGTTTACAGGGCTCCTACGAGCAGTACTTC
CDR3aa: CASSLQGSYEQYF

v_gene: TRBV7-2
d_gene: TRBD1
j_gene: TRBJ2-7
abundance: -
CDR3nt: TGTGCCAGCAGCTTGGGCAGGGGGCGCGAGCAGTACTTC
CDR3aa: CASSLGRGREQYF

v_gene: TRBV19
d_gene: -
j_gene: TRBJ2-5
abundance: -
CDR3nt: TGTGCCAGTAGTAGGGGGGTAGAAGAGACCCAGTACTTC
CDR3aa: CASSRGVEETQYF

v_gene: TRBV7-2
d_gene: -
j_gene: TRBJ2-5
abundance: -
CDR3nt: TGTGCCAGCAGCTCCGGAATAAACGGAGAGACCCAGTACTTC
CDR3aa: CASSSGINGETQYF

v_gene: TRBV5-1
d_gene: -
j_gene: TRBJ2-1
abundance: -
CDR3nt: TGCGCCAGCAGCTTCGCGGACACTTACAATGAGCAGTTCTTC
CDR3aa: CASSFADTYNEQFF

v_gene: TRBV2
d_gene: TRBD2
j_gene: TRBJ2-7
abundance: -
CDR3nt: TGTGCCAGCAGTCTAACTAGCGGTCCCTACGAGCAGTACTTC
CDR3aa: CASSLTSGPYEQYF

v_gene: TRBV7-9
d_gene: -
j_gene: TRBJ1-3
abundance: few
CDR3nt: TGTGCCAGCAGCTCGGAAAGACGCAACTCTGGAAACACCATATATTTT
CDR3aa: CASSSERRNSGNTIYF

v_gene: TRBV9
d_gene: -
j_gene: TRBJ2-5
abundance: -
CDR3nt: TGTGCCAGCAGCGTAGGCTACTCGGCTTACCAAGAGACCCAGTACTTC
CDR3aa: CASSVGYSAYQETQYF

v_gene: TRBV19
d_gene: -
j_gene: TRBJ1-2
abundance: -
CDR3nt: TGTGCCAGTAGTATCATGGGTGGCTATGGCTACACCTTC
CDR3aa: CASSIMGGYGYTF

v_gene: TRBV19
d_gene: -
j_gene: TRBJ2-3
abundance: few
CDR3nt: TGTGCTTCAACAACACGTTCTGGAGATACGCAGTATTTT
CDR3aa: CASTTRSGDTQYF

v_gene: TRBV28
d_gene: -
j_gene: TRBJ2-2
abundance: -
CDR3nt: TGTGCCAGCAGTTTCGTCCCCTCGGGCACCGGGGAGCTGTTTTTT
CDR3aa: CASSFVPSGTGELFF

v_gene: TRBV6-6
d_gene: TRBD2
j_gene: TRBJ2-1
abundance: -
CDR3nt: TGTGCCAGCAGTCCGACTAGCGGGGGGGATTTCAGTTTAGATGAGCAGTTCTTC
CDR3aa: CASSPTSGGDFSLDEQFF

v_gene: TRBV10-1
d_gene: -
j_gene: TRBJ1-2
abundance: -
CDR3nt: TGCGCCAGCAGACAGGGAACTTATGGCTACACCTTC
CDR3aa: CASRQGTYGYTF

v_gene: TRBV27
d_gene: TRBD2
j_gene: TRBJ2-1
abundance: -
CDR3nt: TGTGCCAGCAAGGACAGCGGGGGGGCTGGCAATGAGCAGTTCTTC
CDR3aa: CASKDSGGAGNEQFF

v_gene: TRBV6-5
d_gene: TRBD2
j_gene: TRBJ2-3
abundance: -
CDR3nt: TGTGCCAGCAGTTATGGAGAGGGACTAGGATCAGATACGCAGTATTTT
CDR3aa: CASSYGEGLGSDTQYF

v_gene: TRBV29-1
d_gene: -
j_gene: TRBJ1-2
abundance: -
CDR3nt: TGCAGCGTTGGGGGACCCCAGGACGGAGGCTACACCTTC
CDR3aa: CSVGGPQDGGYTF

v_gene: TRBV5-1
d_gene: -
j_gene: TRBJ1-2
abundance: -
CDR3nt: TGCGCCAGCAGCGCTGGCTGGACACCGAACTATGGCTACACCTTC
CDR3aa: CASSAGWTPNYGYTF

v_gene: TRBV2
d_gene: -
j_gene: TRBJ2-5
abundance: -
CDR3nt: TGTGCCAGCATATCTTTCCGGATCCAAGAGACCCAGTACTTC
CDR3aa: CASISFRIQETQYF

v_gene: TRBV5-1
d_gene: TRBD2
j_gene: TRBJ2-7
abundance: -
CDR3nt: TGCGCCAGCAGCCTGGGACTAGGGGGTCGGGAGCAGTACTTC
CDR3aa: CASSLGLGGREQYF

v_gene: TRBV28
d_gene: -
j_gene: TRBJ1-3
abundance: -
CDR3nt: TGTGCCAGCAGTGAGGACAGTATCTCTGGAAACACCATATATTTT
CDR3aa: CASSEDSISGNTIYF

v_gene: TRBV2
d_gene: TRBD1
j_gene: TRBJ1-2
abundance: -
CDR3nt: TGTGCCAGCAGCGACGACAGGGATTCAAACTATGGCTACACCTTC
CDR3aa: CASSDDRDSNYGYTF